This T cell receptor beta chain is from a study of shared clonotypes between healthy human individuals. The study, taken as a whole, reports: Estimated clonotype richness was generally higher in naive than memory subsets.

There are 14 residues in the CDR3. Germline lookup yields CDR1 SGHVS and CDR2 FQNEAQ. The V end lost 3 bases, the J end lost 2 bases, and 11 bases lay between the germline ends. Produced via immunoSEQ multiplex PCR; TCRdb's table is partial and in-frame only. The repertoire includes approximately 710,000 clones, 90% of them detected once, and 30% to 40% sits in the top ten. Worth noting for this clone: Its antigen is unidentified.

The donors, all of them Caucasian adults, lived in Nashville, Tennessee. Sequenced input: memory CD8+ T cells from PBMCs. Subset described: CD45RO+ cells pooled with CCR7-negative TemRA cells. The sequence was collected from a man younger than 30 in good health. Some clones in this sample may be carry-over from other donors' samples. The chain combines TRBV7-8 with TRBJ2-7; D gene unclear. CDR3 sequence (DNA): TGTGCCAGCAGCTTTAATCCGGGTGCCTACGAGCAGTACTTC. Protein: CASSFNPGAYEQYF.